The 4 T cell receptor beta chains presented below share a single source sample, sequenced in a study of OX40 agonist ivuxolimab in advanced cancers. Assay: immunoSEQ multiplex PCR; the TCRdb copy retains only in-frame clones and omits some. The sample shows about 60,000 clones, roughly nine tenths of them seen only once. Sequenced here: CD4+ or CD8+ T cells sorted from blood, sampled in a trial of the OX40 agonist ivuxolimab. These receptors were taken from an adult with an advanced solid tumor such as melanoma, head and neck, liver or kidney cancer.

V gene TRBV7-2 combines with J gene TRBJ2-7, with D possibly matching TRBD1 (6 bases). The CDR3 has 13 residues. V dropped 0 bases and J dropped 10 bases, with 13 bases sitting between them. Germline values: CDR1 SGHTA, CDR2 FQGNSA. The CDR3 loop reads CASSLARQERQYF. The CDR3 region has the DNA TGTGCCAGCAGCTTAGCGAGACAGGAACGCCAGTACTTC.

V is TRBV12-2 and J is TRBJ1-4; the table's D call of TRBD1 was not tested on the DNA. TRBV12-2 is a recognized pseudogene. The CDR3 runs 17 residues. The CDR3 spells CASRLGGTGGGDEKLFF. The CDR3 DNA reads as TGTGCAAGTCGCTTAGGAGGGACAGGGGGCGGGGATGAAAAACTGTTTTTT.

The chain carries TRBV18 and TRBJ1-1; possible D gene TRBD1, 5 bases. The CDR3 is made up of 13 amino acids. The ends were cut back, 8 bases at V and 1 base at J, with 11 bases in the middle. The germline CDR1 and CDR2 sequences are KGHSH and LQKENI. The CDR3 spells CASRGGENTEAFF. As DNA, the CDR3 is TGTGCCAGCCGGGGGGGGGAGAACACTGAAGCTTTCTTT.

The rearrangement joins TRBV1 to TRBJ2-7; the D call TRBD2 from the table was never checked on the DNA. TRBV1 is assigned pseudogene status. The CDR3 has 17 residues. DNA for the CDR3: TGCACCAGCAGCCAAGAAGAGGCTAGCGGGAGCTCCTACGAGCAGTACTTC. As protein: CTSSQEEASGSSYEQYF.